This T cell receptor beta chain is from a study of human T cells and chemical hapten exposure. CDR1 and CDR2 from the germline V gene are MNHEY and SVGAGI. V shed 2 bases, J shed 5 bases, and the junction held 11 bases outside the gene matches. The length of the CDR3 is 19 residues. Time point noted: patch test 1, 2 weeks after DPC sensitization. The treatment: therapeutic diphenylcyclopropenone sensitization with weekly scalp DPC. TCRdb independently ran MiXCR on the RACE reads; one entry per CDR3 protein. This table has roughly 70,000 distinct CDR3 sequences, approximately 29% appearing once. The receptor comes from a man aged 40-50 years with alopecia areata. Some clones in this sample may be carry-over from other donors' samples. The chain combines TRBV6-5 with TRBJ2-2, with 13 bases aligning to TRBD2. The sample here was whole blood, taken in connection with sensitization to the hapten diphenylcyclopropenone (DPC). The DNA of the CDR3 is TGTGCCAGCAGTTACGGGACTAGCGGGACACGAGCGGTTACCGGGGAGCTGTTTTTT. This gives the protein CASSYGTSGTRAVTGELFF.